This is a list of T cell receptor beta chains from one sample in a study of persistence of HIV-infected CD4 T cells. Generated by immunoSEQ multiplex PCR, the TCRdb table keeps only in-frame clones and is missing some. The repertoire consists of 45,000 or so clones, with 88% occurring once and the leading ten covering about 0.46%. Which antigens these TCRs recognize remains unknown. Source: CD4+ T cells sorted from PBMCs after approximately 20-hour stimulation, taken from a patient who received antiretroviral therapy. Receptors originate from an adult woman with HIV who was CMV-seropositive. The CDR3 runs from the conserved cysteine through the conserved F or W. Fields, in order: V gene, D gene, J gene, clone size, CDR3 DNA, CDR3 protein. The D gene is left open where the match is weak. Size values are once, few and many counts, or a class for expanded clones, and some rows have none.

TRBV5-1	-	TRBJ1-2	-	TGCGCCAGCAGCCTACAGGGTTATGGCTACACCTTC	CASSLQGYGYTF
TRBV5-1	TRBD2	TRBJ2-7	-	TGCGCCAGCAGCTTGGACGGGGGGGCGTGGGAGCAGTACTTC	CASSLDGGAWEQYF
TRBV28	-	TRBJ2-1	-	TGTGCCAGCAGTCCCTGGGGGTTATACAATGAGCAGTTCTTC	CASSPWGLYNEQFF
TRBV18	-	TRBJ1-3	-	TGTGCCAGCTCATCGTCTAGAGGGTTCTCTGGAAACACCATATATTTT	CASSSSRGFSGNTIYF
TRBV6-5	-	TRBJ1-2	-	TGTGCCAGCAGTTACTCCAACAGCAACTATGGCTACACCTTC	CASSYSNSNYGYTF
TRBV14	TRBD1	TRBJ2-1	once	TGTGCCAGCAGCCAAATCCGGACAGGGTCGGTGAATGAGCAGTTCTTC	CASSQIRTGSVNEQFF
TRBV5-1	-	TRBJ2-1	-	TGCGCCAGCAGCTTGCCTCACGGTGGGAATGAGCAGTTCTTC	CASSLPHGGNEQFF
TRBV7-2	TRBD1	TRBJ1-3	-	TGTGCCAGCAGACATACAGGGGGCTCTGGAAACACCATATATTTT	CASRHTGGSGNTIYF
TRBV12-3/TRBV12-4	-	TRBJ1-5	-	TGTGCCAGCACCTCGGGTCCTAGGCAGCCCCAGCATTTT	CASTSGPRQPQHF
TRBV12-5	-	TRBJ1-1	few	TGTGCTAGTGGTTTGGTACCTGGGCTGAGAGTTTTCTTT	CASGLVPGLRVFF
TRBV7-2	TRBD1	TRBJ1-1	-	TGTGCCAGCAGCTTAGTCCAGGGGGCTACTGAAGCTTTCTTT	CASSLVQGATEAFF
TRBV9	TRBD1	TRBJ2-7	-	TGTGCCAGCAGCGTAGCTACAGGGGCCAGCTCCTACGAGCAGTACTTC	CASSVATGASSYEQYF
TRBV12-5	TRBD1	TRBJ1-1	once	TGTGCTAGTGGTTACGGGACAGGGGTTAGGAACACTGAAGCTTTCTTT	CASGYGTGVRNTEAFF
TRBV19	-	TRBJ2-6	-	TGTGCCAGTAACAATCGGGGGCCTGGGGCCAACGTCCTGACTTTC	CASNNRGPGANVLTF
TRBV12-5	-	TRBJ1-6	-	TGTGCTAGTGCCCGGGGAGGGAATTCACCCCTCCACTTT	CASARGGNSPLHF
TRBV27	-	TRBJ1-2	-	TGTGCCAGCAGTTTAGGCAGCCCAAACTATGGCTACACCTTC	CASSLGSPNYGYTF
TRBV5-1	TRBD2	TRBJ2-1	-	TGCGCCAGCAGCCCCCTAGCGGGGGGAAACAATGAGCAGTTCTTC	CASSPLAGGNNEQFF
TRBV19	-	TRBJ1-3	few	TGTGCCGCTAGTCGGGGGGCTGGAAACACCATATATTTT	CAASRGAGNTIYF
TRBV10-2	-	TRBJ1-1	-	TGCGCCAGCAGTGCGGGGGGGACTGAAGCTTTCTTT	CASSAGGTEAFF
TRBV7-9	TRBD1	TRBJ1-2	-	TGTGCCAGCAGCCCAGGACAGGGTGCCTATGGCTACACCTTC	CASSPGQGAYGYTF
TRBV18	-	TRBJ2-3	-	TGTGCCAGCTCACCACCGAACAGGGTGTGGGGAGATACGCAGTATTTT	CASSPPNRVWGDTQYF
TRBV5-4	-	TRBJ1-3	-	TGTGCCAGCAGCCGGACTGCTGGAAACACCATATATTTT	CASSRTAGNTIYF
TRBV5-6	-	TRBJ1-4	-	TGTGCCAGCAGCTTGAGGGGGGTTGAAAAACTGTTTTTT	CASSLRGVEKLFF
TRBV20-1	-	TRBJ1-2	-	TGCAGGGCCGGGTCTCAAACGAGCTACACCTTC	CRAGSQTSYTF
TRBV20-1	-	TRBJ2-1	-	TGCAGTGCTAGTAGGGACAAGGACGGTGAGCAGTTCTTC	CSASRDKDGEQFF